The 26 T cell receptor beta chains below were found in one sample sequenced in a study of regulatory T cells in long-lasting Graves disease. Time point indicated: persistent/refractory GD, antithyroid drugs over 5 years with positive TRAb. The TCR library used RNA extracted from PBMCs. TCR beta libraries were built with iRepertoire HTBI primers and Arm-PCR of CDR3 regions. Via MiXCR, TCRdb re-called the multiplex PCR reads, giving one row per CDR3 protein. The table records about 460,000 distinct CDR3 sequences, approximately 23% of them present only once. Material: peripheral blood mononuclear cells (PBMCs), obtained when the disease was refractory, from a patient treated with antithyroid drugs. These receptors were obtained from a female donor with Graves disease.

The V gene is TRBV28, the J gene TRBJ2-1; 7 nucleotides align to TRBD2. This CDR3 comprises 14 residues. V lost 7 bases to trimming and J lost 8 bases; unmatched junction nucleotides: 11. The germline gives CDR1 MDHEN, CDR2 SYDVKM. DNA of the CDR3: TGTGCCAGCAAAGTGGGGGGGGAGTTTCATGAGCAGTTCTTC. Residues: CASKVGGEFHEQFF. Complete variable domain (other parts from reference TRBV28 and TRBJ2-1): DVKVTQSSRYLVKRTGEKVFLECVQDMDHENMFWYRQDPGLGLRLIYFSYDVKMKEKGDIPEGYSVSREKKERFSLILESASTNQTSMYLCASKVGGEFHEQFFGPGTRLTVL.

The V and J genes are TRBV6-1 and TRBJ1-1; D gene ambiguous. Trimming left V 6 bases short and J 8 bases short, with 13 bases between. The germline V gene has CDR1 MNHNS and CDR2 SASEGT. The CDR3 is 12 amino acids. The CDR3 DNA is TGTGCCAGCAGCCCACCGGTGGGGGAAGCTTTCTTT. The encoded protein is CASSPPVGEAFF.

The chain employs TRBV7-2 and TRBJ2-5; D not resolved. This CDR3 is built from 15 residues. The V gene lost 1 base and the J gene lost 5 bases, with 14 bases spanning the gap. Germline CDR1 is SGHTA and CDR2 is FQGNSA. CDR3 sequence (DNA): TGTGCCAGCAGCTTAGAGGGTCAGCCTCGGGAGACCCAGTACTTC. Translation: CASSLEGQPRETQYF.

The V gene is TRBV6-5, the J gene TRBJ2-7, with 8 bases fitting TRBD2. Germline V gene lookup returns CDR1 MNHEY and CDR2 SVGAGI. The CDR3 has 14 residues. Losses at the gene ends were 2 bases for V and 3 bases for J; bases not matched to a gene: 3. The CDR3 sequence: CASSYSGSNYEQYF. The CDR3 bases are TGTGCCAGCAGTTACAGCGGGAGTAACTACGAGCAGTACTTC.

This chain connects TRBV6-2 or TRBV6-3 to TRBJ1-1, with D hard to call. Germline V lookup: CDR1 MNHEY, CDR2 SVGEGT. The V end lost 5 bases, the J end lost 0 bases, and 19 bases lay between the germline ends. The CDR3 extends over 17 amino acids. CDR3 loop: CASSEGRSDDMNTEAFF. DNA for the CDR3: TGTGCCAGCAGTGAAGGCAGGTCTGATGACATGAACACTGAAGCTTTCTTT.

This clonotype was counted at least ten times. The rearrangement uses TRBV12-3 or TRBV12-4 and TRBJ1-1; TRBD1 matches at 8 bases. The CDR3 contains 14 residues. J gave up 5 bases and V 4 bases, and 6 bases lay outside the gene matches. The CDR3 protein is CASSSGTGGTEAFF. CDR3 coding DNA: TGTGCCAGCAGTTCCGGGACAGGTGGAACTGAAGCTTTCTTT.

This clonotype appeared many times. The chain carries TRBV3-1 and TRBJ1-2; D perhaps matches TRBD1 (6 bases). Germline V gene data show CDR1 as LGHDT and CDR2 as YNNKEL (reference sequence). The CDR3 extends over 15 amino acids. Trimming took off 5 bases at V and 0 bases at J, with 13 bases between the two ends. CDR3 bases: TGTGCCAGCAGCGCCCGGGACACAACTAACTATGGCTACACCTTC. Amino acid sequence: CASSARDTTNYGYTF.

The table lists this clonotype with a few counts. CDR3 region: CSASGLAGEVEQYF. For the CDR3, the DNA is TGCAGTGCTAGCGGACTAGCGGGTGAGGTCGAGCAGTACTTC. The chain employs TRBV20-1 and TRBJ2-7, with TRBD2 identical over 11 bases. After removal of 3 bases from V and 6 bases from J, the junction contained 7 bases not matched to a gene. CDR1 is DFQATT and CDR2 is SNEGSKA in the germline V gene (reference sequence). The CDR3 is 14 amino acids.

The sample holds many counts of this clonotype. The chain combines TRBV6-1 with TRBJ2-2; no definite D call. Between the trimmed V and J ends, which lost 6 bases and 5 bases, there was a span of 13 bases. Germline V CDR1 and CDR2: MNHNS, SASEGT. This CDR3 has 14 residues. The CDR3 nucleotides are TGTGCCAGCAGGCGAATATCAGATACCGGGGAGCTGTTTTTT. Its translation is CASRRISDTGELFF.

This clonotype was observed a handful of times. The genes are TRBV19 and TRBJ1-4; no reliable D call. The V end lost 3 bases, the J end lost 3 bases, and 8 bases lay between the germline ends. This CDR3 has 14 amino acids. Germline lookup yields CDR1 LNHDA and CDR2 SQIVND (reference sequence). The DNA of the CDR3 is TGTGCCAGTAGTATCCGGGCGGCTAATGAAAAACTGTTTTTT. Protein: CASSIRAANEKLFF.

The genes are TRBV25-1 and TRBJ2-3; weak D call: TRBD1 (6 bases). This CDR3 contains 17 residues. Trimming stripped 6 bases from V and 3 bases from J, with 22 bases between. Germline CDR1 reads MGHDK; CDR2 reads SYGVNS. Written as DNA, the CDR3 is TGTGCCAGCAGCGCCCTTTACGGTCCAGGGGAGACAGATACGCAGTATTTT. Protein sequence: CASSALYGPGETDTQYF.

This clonotype was seen ten or more times. The CDR3 sequence is CASSLTGRNTEAFF. The CDR3 coding sequence is TGTGCCAGCAGTCTGACAGGTCGGAACACTGAAGCTTTCTTT. This chain joins TRBV6-1 and TRBJ1-1, with TRBD1 as a possible D gene (6 bases). This CDR3 comprises 14 residues. Germline V gene sequence: CDR1 MNHNS, CDR2 SASEGT. Between the trimmed V and J ends, which lost 5 bases and 1 base, there was a span of 11 bases.

This chain links TRBV18 with TRBJ1-1; 7 bases match TRBD1. V was clipped by 3 bases and J by 4 bases; unmatched bases: 5. Germline CDR1 is KGHSH and CDR2 is LQKENI. There are 14 residues in the CDR3. CDR3 protein: CASSPTTGSTEAFF. In nucleotides, the CDR3 is TGTGCCAGCTCACCTACGACAGGGAGCACTGAAGCTTTCTTT.

In the case of this clonotype: This may be a read error: a much more frequent sequence differs by one nucleotide. This chain connects TRBV28 to TRBJ2-7; D tentatively reads TRBD1 or TRBD2 (5 bases each). The CDR3 covers 12 residues. Germline values: CDR1 MDHEN, CDR2 SYDVKM. V was pared by 8 bases and J by 5 bases, with 13 bases between. CDR3 nucleotides: TGTGCCAGCCCCGGGGACGGCGACGAGCAGTACTTC. It specifies CASPGDGDEQYF.

This clonotype came up many times. J is TRBJ1-4 and V is TRBV28; 10 nucleotides align to TRBD1. Germline assignment: CDR1 MDHEN and CDR2 SYDVKM. This CDR3 has 13 residues. After removal of 6 bases from V and 7 bases from J, the junction contained 2 bases not matched to a gene. The CDR3 here is CASSRDRGEKLFF. DNA of the CDR3: TGTGCCAGCAGCCGGGACAGGGGTGAAAAACTGTTTTTT.

This clonotype was observed many times. The V gene is TRBV10-3, the J gene TRBJ1-1; D is uncertain. Trimming removed 4 bases at V and 1 base at J, with 10 bases between. CDR3 length: 14 amino acids. From germline, CDR1 is ENHRY and CDR2 SYGVKD. In nucleotides, the CDR3 is TGTGCCATCAGTGGTGGAGATCCGAACACTGAAGCTTTCTTT. Its protein product is CAISGGDPNTEAFF.

At least ten counts were recorded for this clonotype. J is TRBJ1-4 and V is TRBV12-3 or TRBV12-4; 10 nucleotides agree with TRBD1. This CDR3 spans 19 amino acids. The J segment lost 1 base and the V segment lost 6 bases, leaving 14 bases of the junction unmatched. DNA of the CDR3: TGTGCCAGCAGCCCGGGGACAGGGGATTCGGGGGTAACTAATGAAAAACTGTTTTTT. Translating it yields CASSPGTGDSGVTNEKLFF.

The table lists this clonotype with a few counts. This chain joins TRBV5-6 and TRBJ2-1, with D perhaps TRBD2 (5 bases). Germline CDR1 is SGHDT and CDR2 is YYEEEE. Trimming removed 0 bases at V and 3 bases at J, with 10 bases between. The CDR3 consists of 15 residues. The CDR3 reads CASSLVGSGYNEQFF. The CDR3 nucleotides read TGTGCCAGCAGCTTGGTTGGGAGTGGCTACAATGAGCAGTTCTTC.

This chain joins TRBV3-1 and TRBJ2-5; 8 bases agree with TRBD2. The junction had 12 bases not matched to a gene; V was cut back by 0 bases and J by 9 bases. CDR3 length equals 16 residues. CDR1 is LGHDT, CDR2 YNNKEL, per germline (reference sequence). The CDR3 DNA follows: TGTGCCAGCAGCCAAGAAGGGGGGCGGGGGGAACGGTCCCAGTACTTC. Its protein product is CASSQEGGRGERSQYF.

The V and J genes are TRBV14 and TRBJ2-2; D gene ambiguous. Germline CDR1 is SGHDN and CDR2 is FVKESK. The CDR3 contains 17 residues. The V and J ends lost 3 bases and 3 bases respectively, with 17 bases between them. CDR3 residues: CASSQTLLRLDTGELFF. Here the CDR3 DNA reads TGTGCCAGCAGCCAGACTCTTTTGAGGTTGGACACCGGGGAGCTGTTTTTT.

This clonotype was observed a few times. The chain carries TRBV7-9 and TRBJ1-1; D gene ambiguous. CDR1 and CDR2 from the germline V gene are SEHNR and FQNEAQ (reference sequence). V lost 8 bases to trimming and J lost 7 bases, with 11 bases between them. The CDR3 is 11 residues long. The CDR3 loop reads CASGEAVEAFF. CDR3 sequence (DNA): TGTGCCAGCGGCGAGGCAGTTGAAGCTTTCTTT. Drawing the rest from reference TRBV7-9 and TRBJ1-1, the complete variable domain is DTGVSQNPRHKITKRGQNVTFRCDPISEHNRLYWYRQTLGQGPEFLTYFQNEAQLEKSRLLSDRFSAERPKGSFSTLEIQRTEQGDSAMYLCASGEAVEAFFGQGTRLTVV.

The sample holds many counts of this clonotype. The chain joins TRBV12-3 or TRBV12-4 to TRBJ1-5; D is unresolved. The V gene lost 1 base and the J gene lost 11 bases, with 9 bases spanning the gap. This CDR3 is built from 12 residues. This CDR3 is CASSLVASAQHF. CDR3 bases: TGTGCCAGCAGTTTAGTCGCGTCAGCCCAGCATTTT.

This clonotype was recorded at least ten times. The chain has TRBV2 and TRBJ1-5; 8 nucleotides align to TRBD1. This CDR3 is built from 16 residues. Germline V gives CDR1 SNHLY, CDR2 FYNNEI. V lost 6 bases and J lost 0; bases outside the gene matches: 7. The CDR3 is CASSRGTGNSNQPQHF. DNA of the CDR3: TGTGCCAGCAGCAGAGGGACAGGTAATAGCAATCAGCCCCAGCATTTT.

This clonotype was counted between two and nine times. The chain recombines TRBV7-2 with TRBJ2-5, with 8 bases lining up with TRBD2. Looked up from germline, CDR1 is SGHTA and CDR2 is FQGNSA. The CDR3 contains 16 residues. V was pared by 5 bases and J by 2 bases, with 10 bases of the junction left unmatched. In DNA, the CDR3 is TGTGCCAGCAGCCGGAGCTCTAGCGGGCGTCAAGAGACCCAGTACTTC. Translated: CASSRSSSGRQETQYF.

The chain is built from TRBV5-5 and TRBJ1-2; 12 nucleotides line up with TRBD1. This CDR3 is 14 amino acids long. CDR1 is SGHKS, CDR2 YYEKEE, per germline (reference sequence). J lost 5 bases, V lost 6 bases, and 5 bases had no gene match. The CDR3 loop is CASTRDRGPYGYTF. CDR3 DNA: TGTGCCAGCACCAGGGACAGGGGGCCGTATGGCTACACCTTC. The full variable domain, in which reference TRBV5-5 and TRBJ1-2 provide the parts outside the CDR3, is DAGVTQSPTHLIKTRGQQVTLRCSPISGHKSVSWYQQVLGQGPQFIFQYYEKEERGRGNFPDRFSARQFPNYSSELNVNALLLGDSALYLCASTRDRGPYGYTFGSGTRLTVV.

At least ten counts were recorded for this clonotype. The rearrangement uses TRBV12-3 or TRBV12-4 and TRBJ1-4; 9 nucleotides align to TRBD1. V was pared by 6 bases and J by 7 bases, with 9 bases of the junction left unmatched. The CDR3 has 15 amino acids. The CDR3 sequence: CASRFSDRGFEKLFF. CDR3 bases: TGTGCCAGCAGGTTCTCGGACAGGGGTTTTGAAAAACTGTTTTTT.